Listed below are T cell receptor beta chains from one sample, sequenced in a study of cytomegalovirus exposure and HLA in healthy donors. Using immunoSEQ multiplex PCR, the repertoire was profiled, and TCRdb retains in-frame clones only, with some absent. The data contain approximately 150,000 clones, 65% to 85% of them singletons. The sequenced sample was PBMCs. The receptors here all came from a male donor in good health and CMV-seronegative. The CDR3 runs from the conserved cysteine through the conserved F or W. The D gene is left open where the match is weak. Clone size is given for some rows only: seen once, a few or many times, or a class if the clone is expanded.

cdr3_length | clone_size | j_call | v_call | d_call | cdr3_nt | cdr3_aa
15 | NA | TRBJ2-5 | TRBV7-8 | NA | TGTGCCAGCAGGCCTAGGGCGGCTCGGGGAGAGACCCAGTACTTC | CASRPRAARGETQYF
11 | NA | TRBJ1-2 | TRBV29-1 | NA | TGCAGCGTTGATTTGGCAGGTACCACCCTCTTC | CSVDLAGTTLF
14 | NA | TRBJ2-5 | TRBV6-5 | NA | TGTGCCAGCAGTTTTTCCGACTTGTGGGAGACCCAGTACTTC | CASSFSDLWETQYF
17 | NA | TRBJ2-7 | TRBV11-2 | TRBD2 | TGTGCCAGCAGCTTCTCGCCCGGACTAGCGGGTTCCTACGAGCAGTACTTC | CASSFSPGLAGSYEQYF
13 | NA | TRBJ1-5 | TRBV15 | NA | TGTGCCACCAGCACCGCCGGGGGGATGTCTTGTCATTTT | CATSTAGGMSCHF
16 | NA | TRBJ2-3 | TRBV7-3 | TRBD2 | TGTGCCAGCAGCTTTAGCGGGAGGGCCCCCACAGATACGCAGTATTTT | CASSFSGRAPTDTQYF
14 | NA | TRBJ2-1 | TRBV29-1 | NA | TGCAGCGTTGGGAATGGAAACCTAGGAACCGAGCAGTTCTTC | CSVGNGNLGTEQFF
12 | NA | TRBJ2-7 | TRBV6-1 | TRBD1 | TGTGCCAGCAGTGGGACAGGTTTCGAGCAGTACTTC | CASSGTGFEQYF
13 | NA | TRBJ1-2 | TRBV9 | NA | TGTGCCAGCAGCGCGCCAGACAGCTATGGCTACACCTTC | CASSAPDSYGYTF
13 | NA | TRBJ2-5 | TRBV5-1 | NA | TGCGCCAGCAGCTCGCAGGGGCAAGAGACCCAGTACTTC | CASSSQGQETQYF
13 | NA | TRBJ2-1 | TRBV7-2 | NA | TGTGCCAGCAGCATTGACAACTACAATGAGCAGTTCTTC | CASSIDNYNEQFF
13 | NA | TRBJ2-1 | TRBV7-9 | NA | TGTGCCAGCACCACGAGCGGGTACAATGAGCAGTTCTTC | CASTTSGYNEQFF
15 | few | TRBJ2-4 | TRBV19 | TRBD2 | TGTGCCAGTAGCCGACTAGCGGGAGCCAAAAACATTCAGTACTTC | CASSRLAGAKNIQYF
17 | NA | TRBJ2-7 | TRBV13 | TRBD2 | TGTGCCAGCAGCGAAGGGGAGGGATGGGCTTCCTCCTACGAGCAGTACTTC | CASSEGEGWASSYEQYF
14 | NA | TRBJ1-4 | TRBV9 | NA | TGTGCCAGCAGCGTCGGGGGGCAGGGTGAAAAACTGTTTTTT | CASSVGGQGEKLFF
14 | few | TRBJ2-2 | TRBV7-9 | NA | TGTGCCAGCAGCTTATTCAGGAACACCGGGGAGCTGTTTTTT | CASSLFRNTGELFF
15 | NA | TRBJ2-1 | TRBV6-5 | TRBD1 | TGTGCCAGCAGTACCGGGACAGGGGGGATCGGCGAGCAGTTCTTC | CASSTGTGGIGEQFF
12 | NA | TRBJ1-5 | TRBV2 | TRBD1 | TGTGCCAGCACAGGGGGCGAACAGCCCCAGCATTTT | CASTGGEQPQHF
14 | NA | TRBJ2-7 | TRBV7-9 | NA | TGTGCCAGCAACCCCCTAAGCCCGTTCGTAGAGCAGTACTTC | CASNPLSPFVEQYF
15 | NA | TRBJ2-7 | TRBV4-3 | NA | TGCGCCAGCAGCCAAGGTCGACAGGCGCTTTACGAGCAGTACTTC | CASSQGRQALYEQYF
15 | NA | TRBJ2-7 | TRBV27 | TRBD1 | TGTGCCAGCAGGTGGACAGGCGCCCCAACCTACGAGCAGTACTTC | CASRWTGAPTYEQYF
15 | NA | TRBJ2-7 | TRBV5-6 | NA | TGTGCCAGCAGCTTGGCCGAGGAGGGTGGTACGGAGCAGTACTTC | CASSLAEEGGTEQYF
17 | NA | TRBJ2-3 | TRBV4-3 | NA | TGCGCCAGCAGCCAAGACTTGGGACTCCTATTCACAGATACGCAGTATTTT | CASSQDLGLLFTDTQYF
16 | NA | TRBJ1-3 | TRBV10-3 | TRBD1 | TGTGCCATCAGTGGACAGGGGGGTCTCTCTGGAAACACCATATATTTT | CAISGQGGLSGNTIYF
15 | NA | TRBJ2-2 | TRBV7-8 | NA | TGTGCCAGCAGTTTAATTCCCGGGAGCACCGGGGAGCTGTTTTTT | CASSLIPGSTGELFF
15 | NA | TRBJ2-7 | TRBV7-9 | NA | TGTGCCAGCAGCTTAAGGAGCGGGACAGGCTACGAGCAGTACTTC | CASSLRSGTGYEQYF
19 | NA | TRBJ2-3 | TRBV4-1 | TRBD2 | TGCGCCAGCAGCCAAGATCCGGGACTAGCGGGGAGGAGCACAGATACGCAGTATTTT | CASSQDPGLAGRSTDTQYF
12 | NA | TRBJ2-2 | TRBV28 | NA | TGTGCGGGAGAGGGTAGCACCGGGGAGCTGTTTTTT | CAGEGSTGELFF
16 | NA | TRBJ2-1 | TRBV4-1 | TRBD1 | TGCGCCAGCAGCCAAGATTCGACAGGGTCCTACAATGAGCAGTTCTTC | CASSQDSTGSYNEQFF
14 | NA | TRBJ1-1 | TRBV7-3 | TRBD1 | TGTGCCAGCAGCCCAGGACAGGGGAGTACTGAAGCTTTCTTT | CASSPGQGSTEAFF
20 | NA | TRBJ2-4 | TRBV9 | TRBD2 | TGTGCCAGCAGCGGAGGGGGACTAGCGGGAGTTTCGGGAGCCAAAAACATTCAGTACTTC | CASSGGGLAGVSGAKNIQYF
16 | once | TRBJ2-4 | TRBV18 | TRBD2 | TGTGCCAGCTCACCGGCTGGACTAGCTTCCGCAAACATTCAGTACTTC | CASSPAGLASANIQYF
15 | NA | TRBJ2-3 | TRBV5-1 | NA | TGCGCCAGCAGCTTGGTTGGGGGGTTAGCAGATACGCAGTATTTT | CASSLVGGLADTQYF
15 | NA | TRBJ1-1 | TRBV29-1 | TRBD1 | TGCAGCGTTGAAGATCTGAGACAGGGGCATACTGAAGCTTTCTTT | CSVEDLRQGHTEAFF
18 | NA | TRBJ2-1 | TRBV7-9 | NA | TGTGCCAGCAGCTCCCTTTCCCCTCGAGGGCCGATGAGTAATGAGCAGTTCTTC | CASSSLSPRGPMSNEQFF
14 | NA | TRBJ2-1 | TRBV19 | TRBD1 | TGTGCCAGTAGTACGGGACAGGGGGCTTGGGAGCAGTTCTTC | CASSTGQGAWEQFF
13 | NA | TRBJ2-4 | TRBV7-2 | NA | TGTGCCAGCAGCTTCGAGGCTAGCGTCATTCAGTACTTC | CASSFEASVIQYF
16 | few | TRBJ2-1 | TRBV4-2 | TRBD2 | TGTGCCAGCAGCCTAAACGCGGGAGGGCCAGGCAATGAGCAGTTCTTC | CASSLNAGGPGNEQFF
12 | few | TRBJ2-7 | TRBV25-1 | NA | TGTGCCAGCAGTGTCCACCTCGGGGAGCAGTACTTC | CASSVHLGEQYF
17 | NA | TRBJ2-1 | TRBV5-1 | TRBD2 | TGCGCCAGCAGCTTACATGGACTAGCGGGAGGTAGCAATGAGCAGTTCTTC | CASSLHGLAGGSNEQFF
15 | NA | TRBJ2-7 | TRBV2 | TRBD1 | TGTGCCAGCAGCGTACAGGGGGTCCTAACCTACGAGCAGTACTTC | CASSVQGVLTYEQYF
14 | NA | TRBJ2-2 | TRBV6-6 | TRBD2 | TGTGCCAGCAGTGTGGGGTCGGGGGGCGGGGAGCTGTTTTTT | CASSVGSGGGELFF
13 | once | TRBJ2-1 | TRBV5-4 | NA | TGTGCCAGCAGCCCCCAGTCCTACAATGAGCAGTTCTTC | CASSPQSYNEQFF
15 | NA | TRBJ2-1 | TRBV15 | TRBD1 | TGTGCCACCAGCAGAGATTCCAGGGGGTGGAATGAGCAGTTCTTC | CATSRDSRGWNEQFF
14 | NA | TRBJ1-1 | TRBV7-2 | TRBD1 | TGTGCGTCAAGGACAGGCCCCCTGAACACTGAAGCTTTCTTT | CASRTGPLNTEAFF
16 | NA | TRBJ2-7 | TRBV7-8 | TRBD2 | TGTGCCAGCAGCTCGGAGGCACTAGCGGAATCCTACGAGCAGTACTTC | CASSSEALAESYEQYF
14 | NA | TRBJ2-5 | TRBV5-6 | TRBD2 | TGTGCCAGCAGCTTGAAGCTAGCGGGAGAGACCCAGTACTTC | CASSLKLAGETQYF
15 | NA | TRBJ2-5 | TRBV5-1 | TRBD2 | TGCGCCAGCAGCTTGGGGGCGGCGGGAGGCGAGACCCAGTACTTC | CASSLGAAGGETQYF
14 | NA | TRBJ2-7 | TRBV2 | TRBD1 | TGTGCCAGCATTAGGACAGGGAGGCGCTACGAGCAGTACTTC | CASIRTGRRYEQYF
17 | NA | TRBJ2-7 | TRBV4-3 | TRBD1 | TGCGCCAGCAGCCAAGTGTGGGACGACAGGGGGAACTACGAGCAGTACTTC | CASSQVWDDRGNYEQYF
15 | NA | TRBJ2-1 | TRBV7-3 | NA | TGTGCCAGCAGCTTAACCCTAGACCCCTACAATGAGCAGTTCTTC | CASSLTLDPYNEQFF
15 | NA | TRBJ1-4 | TRBV6-5 | NA | TGTGCCAGCAGTTTGACCGGGATTGGGCGTGAAAAACTGTTTTTT | CASSLTGIGREKLFF